These T cell receptor beta chains were read from a single sample in a study of blood T cell repertoires in COVID-19. TCRdb's copy holds only in-frame clones and misses some; the assay was immunoSEQ multiplex PCR. The table shows approximately 49,000 clones, with approximately 84% occurring only once. The material sequenced was peripheral blood. These TCRs come from a man in his fifties or sixties with acute or convalescent COVID-19. Each CDR3 is given with its conserved first and last residue. The D gene is left open where the match is weak. The listing skips clone size in some rows; elsewhere it reads once, few, many or a size class.

J gene | clone size | V gene | D gene | CDR3 protein | CDR3 DNA
TRBJ2-7 | once | TRBV27 | TRBD2 | CASRQTSHEQYF | TGTGCCAGCAGGCAGACTAGCCACGAGCAGTACTTC
TRBJ2-1 | - | TRBV7-3 | TRBD1 | CASSLGQGGYNEQFF | TGTGCCAGCAGCTTAGGACAGGGAGGATACAATGAGCAGTTCTTC
TRBJ1-4 | once | TRBV6-5 | - | CASSYLGGEKLFF | TGTGCCAGCAGTTACCTGGGAGGAGAAAAACTGTTTTTT
TRBJ1-2 | - | TRBV5-5 | - | CASSPIGGNYGYTF | TGTGCCAGCAGCCCCATCGGGGGTAACTATGGCTACACCTTC
TRBJ2-3 | - | TRBV5-1 | TRBD2 | CASSFSGATDTQYF | TGCGCCAGCAGCTTTAGCGGGGCCACAGATACGCAGTATTTT
TRBJ1-1 | few | TRBV4-1 | - | CASSLRQENTEAFF | TGCGCCAGCAGCCTAAGACAGGAGAACACTGAAGCTTTCTTT
TRBJ2-7 | - | TRBV7-9 | TRBD1 | CASSRDRGGEQYF | TGTGCCAGCAGCCGGGACAGGGGGGGCGAGCAGTACTTC
TRBJ2-3 | - | TRBV5-1 | TRBD2 | CASSSGTSGRPDTQYF | TGCGCCAGCAGCTCTGGGACTAGCGGGAGACCAGATACGCAGTATTTT
TRBJ2-7 | - | TRBV4-1 | - | CASSQERLNEQYF | TGCGCCAGCAGCCAAGAGAGGCTCAACGAGCAGTACTTC
TRBJ2-2 | - | TRBV19 | TRBD1 | CASSITGVGELFF | TGTGCCAGTAGTATAACAGGGGTCGGGGAGCTGTTTTTT
TRBJ2-7 | - | TRBV19 | - | CASSRGSGGGYEQYF | TGTGCCAGTAGTAGAGGCTCAGGGGGAGGATACGAGCAGTACTTC
TRBJ1-6 | - | TRBV30 | - | CAWSAQGNSPLHF | TGTGCCTGGAGTGCCCAGGGGAATTCACCCCTCCACTTT
TRBJ2-1 | - | TRBV10-3 | - | CAISESQRNNEQFF | TGTGCCATCAGTGAGTCTCAGCGGAACAATGAGCAGTTCTTC
TRBJ1-2 | - | TRBV29-1 | TRBD1 | CSVADRGGYGYTF | TGCAGCGTCGCGGACAGGGGCGGCTATGGCTACACCTTC
TRBJ2-1 | - | TRBV11-2 | TRBD2 | CASSYQSGGLVNEQFF | TGTGCCAGCAGCTACCAGTCGGGGGGTTTGGTCAATGAGCAGTTCTTC
TRBJ2-1 | - | TRBV12-5 | TRBD1 | CASGLGQEHNEQFF | TGTGCTAGTGGCCTCGGACAGGAACACAATGAGCAGTTCTTC
TRBJ2-7 | - | TRBV18 | - | CASSPPRDFYEQYF | TGTGCCAGCTCACCCCCTAGGGACTTCTACGAGCAGTACTTC
TRBJ1-1 | - | TRBV19 | TRBD1 | CASLRDRGRGTEAFF | TGTGCCAGCCTCCGGGACAGGGGAAGGGGCACTGAAGCTTTCTTT
TRBJ2-3 | - | TRBV4-2 | TRBD2 | CASSQAPGLAGADTQYF | TGTGCCAGCAGCCAAGCTCCGGGACTAGCGGGAGCAGATACGCAGTATTTT
TRBJ2-3 | - | TRBV3-1/TRBV3-2 | TRBD2 | CASSPSGGTDTQYF | TGTGCCAGCAGCCCTAGCGGGGGCACAGATACGCAGTATTTT
TRBJ1-1 | - | TRBV29-1 | - | CSVPGISVDTEAFF | TGCAGCGTTCCGGGGATTAGTGTGGACACTGAAGCTTTCTTT
TRBJ1-3 | - | TRBV6-5 | - | CASRMGGLGNTIYF | TGTGCCAGCCGTATGGGGGGACTGGGAAACACCATATATTTT
TRBJ2-1 | - | TRBV6-1 | TRBD2 | CASSEALGAGGLNEQFF | TGTGCCAGCAGTGAAGCGCTCGGAGCGGGGGGGTTAAATGAGCAGTTCTTC
TRBJ2-1 | - | TRBV3-1/TRBV3-2 | - | CASSRGREQFF | TGTGCCAGCAGTCGCGGGCGTGAGCAGTTCTTC
TRBJ1-4 | - | TRBV19 | - | CASSSAGTTNEKLFF | TGTGCCAGTTCCTCAGCGGGGACAACTAATGAAAAACTGTTTTTT
TRBJ1-1 | - | TRBV6-5 | - | CASRNRAVGTEAFF | TGTGCCAGCAGAAACAGGGCGGTGGGCACTGAAGCTTTCTTT
TRBJ2-7 | - | TRBV6-5 | TRBD1 | CASSPTGATPYEQYF | TGTGCCAGCAGTCCCACAGGGGCCACTCCCTACGAGCAGTACTTC
TRBJ2-7 | - | TRBV6-5 | TRBD1 | CASSQGQIYSYEQYF | TGTGCCAGCAGTCAGGGACAGATCTACTCCTACGAGCAGTACTTC
TRBJ1-5 | - | TRBV28 | - | CASSSSGALRNQPQHF | TGTGCCAGCAGTTCATCAGGGGCCCTTCGCAATCAGCCCCAGCATTTT
TRBJ2-5 | - | TRBV14 | - | CASSQDWVTSPQETQYF | TGTGCCAGCAGCCAAGATTGGGTTACTAGCCCGCAAGAGACCCAGTACTTC
TRBJ1-4 | - | TRBV15 | TRBD1 | CATSRAPGQSNEKLFF | TGTGCCACCAGCAGAGCCCCGGGACAGAGTAATGAAAAACTGTTTTTT
TRBJ1-5 | - | TRBV13 | - | CASSLGGLNQPQHF | TGTGCCAGCAGCTTAGGGGGGCTCAATCAGCCCCAGCATTTT
TRBJ2-7 | - | TRBV10-2 | - | CASSELPGPIGLEQYF | TGCGCCAGCAGTGAGTTGCCAGGTCCCATTGGGCTCGAGCAGTACTTC
TRBJ2-7 | - | TRBV27 | - | CASSLSSNRASYEQYF | TGTGCCAGCAGTTTATCGTCGAACAGGGCCTCCTACGAGCAGTACTTC
TRBJ1-5 | few | TRBV28 | - | CASRVGSNQPQHF | TGTGCCAGCAGGGTCGGTAGCAATCAGCCCCAGCATTTT
TRBJ2-1 | once | TRBV28 | TRBD2 | CATGLAGTGEQFF | TGTGCCACGGGACTAGCGGGAACAGGGGAGCAGTTCTTC
TRBJ2-1 | once | TRBV5-1 | TRBD1 | CASSFGAGGYNEQFF | TGCGCCAGCAGCTTCGGGGCAGGGGGCTACAATGAGCAGTTCTTC
TRBJ1-1 | - | TRBV10-3 | - | CAIEKTRNTEAFF | TGTGCCATCGAAAAAACACGGAACACTGAAGCTTTCTTT
TRBJ1-1 | - | TRBV10-3 | TRBD1 | CAISRSGQTNTEAFF | TGTGCCATCAGCCGATCGGGACAGACGAACACTGAAGCTTTCTTT
TRBJ2-2 | - | TRBV6-5 | TRBD1 | CASRPGTGFGELFF | TGTGCCAGCAGACCCGGGACAGGGTTCGGGGAGCTGTTTTTT
TRBJ1-5 | - | TRBV18 | TRBD1 | CASSRDRGMDQPQHF | TGTGCCAGCTCCCGGGACAGGGGAATGGATCAGCCCCAGCATTTT
TRBJ2-2 | - | TRBV28 | - | CASSPQGTLFF | TGTGCCAGCAGTCCCCAGGGTACGCTGTTTTTT
TRBJ1-2 | - | TRBV30 | TRBD1 | CAVQGGYGYTF | TGTGCCGTCCAGGGGGGCTATGGCTACACCTTC
TRBJ2-1 | - | TRBV28 | TRBD2 | CASSLPLAVYEQFF | TGTGCCAGCAGTTTACCCCTAGCGGTCTATGAGCAGTTCTTC
TRBJ1-3 | - | TRBV3-1/TRBV3-2 | - | CASRGASGNTIYF | TGTGCCAGCAGGGGGGCATCCGGAAACACCATATATTTT
TRBJ2-5 | - | TRBV5-1 | - | CASSLGWGDPETQYF | TGCGCCAGCAGCTTGGGATGGGGGGATCCAGAGACCCAGTACTTC
TRBJ1-6 | - | TRBV5-6 | TRBD1 | CASSLGQGDSPLHF | TGTGCCAGCAGCTTGGGACAGGGGGATTCACCCCTCCACTTT
TRBJ2-3 | - | TRBV7-6 | - | CASSPQQVRSTDTQYF | TGTGCCAGCAGCCCCCAACAGGTCCGATCCACAGATACGCAGTATTTT
TRBJ2-1 | few | TRBV7-9 | TRBD2 | CASSLMRGEPRRNEQFF | TGTGCCAGCAGCTTGATGCGGGGGGAGCCCAGGCGCAATGAGCAGTTCTTC
TRBJ1-5 | - | TRBV7-2 | - | CASSLPHSGNQPQHF | TGTGCCAGCAGCTTACCCCATTCAGGCAATCAGCCCCAGCATTTT
TRBJ1-5 | - | TRBV10-3 | - | CAISEGGDSNQPQHF | TGTGCCATCAGTGAGGGAGGGGATAGCAATCAGCCCCAGCATTTT
TRBJ2-2 | - | TRBV4-2 | - | CASSQDELAGELFF | TGTGCCAGCAGCCAAGATGAGCTAGCCGGGGAGCTGTTTTTT
TRBJ2-4 | - | TRBV3-1/TRBV3-2 | - | CASSQAPPQGNIQYF | TGTGCCAGCAGCCAAGCCCCCCCGCAGGGGAACATTCAGTACTTC
TRBJ1-2 | - | TRBV19 | - | CASSIDLSTGGYTF | TGTGCCAGTAGTATAGACCTTAGCACTGGTGGCTACACCTTC
TRBJ2-7 | - | TRBV24-1 | - | CATVSGTAPGDEQYF | TGTGCCACCGTTTCCGGGACGGCCCCGGGGGACGAGCAGTACTTC
TRBJ2-7 | - | TRBV5-1 | - | CASSLGQIYEQYF | TGCGCCAGCAGCTTGGGACAGATTTACGAGCAGTACTTC
TRBJ2-1 | - | TRBV5-6 | TRBD1 | CASSKDRSSYNEQFF | TGTGCCAGCAGCAAGGACAGGAGCTCCTACAATGAGCAGTTCTTC